This T cell receptor beta chain is from a study of cytomegalovirus exposure and HLA in healthy donors. The primer mix had 60 Vbeta and 13 Jbeta primers. As processed by the authors: Unique TCR beta chains totaled some 80 million in a later count, with 8.5 million to 12 million of them shared. The data were produced by immunoSEQ multiplex PCR, yet TCRdb's version contains in-frame clones alone and is incomplete. V, J and clone size were drawn from that table, and D and trimming were deduced from the DNA. Here the sample spans roughly 200,000 clones, around 76% being singletons. Study-wide findings and caveats: Later analysis revealed greater clonal expansion in HLA-associated TCR beta chains than in equally common others.

The CDR3 is 13 residues long. V was trimmed by 7 bases and J by 5 bases, leaving 12 bases between them. From germline, CDR1 is SGHRS and CDR2 YFSETQ. Regarding this clone: Its antigen is currently unknown.

Material for sequencing was PBMCs. This sequence was found in a young man in good health and CMV-seronegative. The chain employs TRBV5-1 and TRBJ2-2, with D tentatively TRBD1 (6 bases). The CDR3 is CASGSRGTGELFF. CDR3 DNA sequence: TGCGCCAGCGGTTCAAGGGGGACCGGGGAGCTGTTTTTT. The complete variable domain, with remaining parts taken from reference TRBV5-1 and TRBJ2-2, reads KAGVTQTPRYLIKTRGQQVTLSCSPISGHRSVSWYQQTPGQGLQFLFEYFSETQRNKGNFPGRFSGRQFSNSRSEMNVSTLELGDSALYLCASGSRGTGELFFGEGSRLTVL.